This note documents a single TCR beta chain sequence. CDR1 is MNHEY and CDR2 is SVGEGT in the germline V gene. This CDR3 is built from 13 residues. V was cut by 2 bases and J by 5 bases, with 6 bases left in between. The data stem from a study of identical twins. TCRdb independently ran MiXCR on the 5' RACE reads; one entry per CDR3 protein. This table has some 730,000 distinct CDR3 sequences, around a sixth appearing once. These data were likewise used in another study, on T cells expressing NK-cell markers.

The material sequenced was PBMCs. This sequence joins TRBV6-2 or TRBV6-3 and TRBJ2-2; D unresolved. This TCR was sampled from a woman aged 18-29 years in good health. The CDR3 spells CASSYAGTGELFF. The CDR3 nucleotides are TGTGCCAGCAGTTACGCAGGAACCGGGGAGCTGTTTTTT.